Sequencing of this TCR beta chain was carried out in a study of shared clonotypes between healthy human individuals. Many counts were recorded for this clone. The V end lost 4 bases, the J end lost 6 bases, and 19 bases lay between the germline ends. The CDR3 contains 16 residues. Looked up from germline, CDR1 is MGHRA and CDR2 is YSYEKL. Under the authors' procedure: As immunoSEQ supplied junction-only sequences (without quality scores), filtering differed. Clones were sequenced by immunoSEQ multiplex PCR, and TCRdb holds only the in-frame ones, with some missing. That table gives V, J and clone size, and the DNA gave D and trimming. The data hold about 1.1 million clones, with around 82% observed a single time.

The chain has TRBV4-1 and TRBJ2-4; D is possibly TRBD2 (6 bases). The clonotype originates from a man between 18 and 29 years old in good health. Some clones in this sample may be carry-over from other donors' samples. The sequenced sample was memory CD4+ T cells from PBMCs. Subset indicated: CD45RA-negative fraction. In DNA form, the CDR3 reads TGCGCCAGCAGCCTAACTTACCGGGAGCTGGGAAACATTCAGTACTTC. Its translation: CASSLTYRELGNIQYF.